A single sample is the source of the 24 T cell receptor beta chains below, sequenced in a study of T cell repertoires in cytomegalovirus infection. The antigens for these receptors are not known. TCRdb passed the reads through MiXCR, listing each CDR3 protein once. The sample lists roughly 70,000 distinct CDR3 sequences; roughly 22% were seen once. The specimen was CD8+ T cells from cultured PBMCs, collected from culture after CMV antigen stimulation. The receptor source for this set is a human donor in good health (CMV status not recorded). Some clones in this sample may be carry-over from other donors' samples.

This clonotype was counted between two and nine times. V gene TRBV12-3 or TRBV12-4 combines with J gene TRBJ1-6; TRBD1 matches at 7 bases. V was pared by 7 bases and J by 8 bases, with 11 bases of the junction left unmatched. This CDR3 contains 15 residues. CDR3 loop: CASTKSGQWDSPLHF. CDR3 bases: TGTGCCAGCACTAAGTCGGGACAGTGGGATTCACCCCTCCACTTT.

The CDR3 loop is CASSPEGPSGNTIYF. DNA of the CDR3: TGCGCCAGCAGCCCAGAGGGACCCTCTGGAAACACCATATATTTT. The chain is built from TRBV4-1 and TRBJ1-3; tentatively, D is TRBD1 (5 bases). CDR1 and CDR2 from the germline V gene are MGHRA and YSYEKL. The CDR3 extends over 15 amino acids. The ends were cut back, 4 bases at V and 0 bases at J, with 10 bases in the middle.

About this clonotype itself: A read error may produce the germline difference seen at one junction end. This chain links TRBV2 with TRBJ2-1, with D tentatively TRBD1 (5 bases). The germline CDR1 and CDR2 sequences are SNHLY and FYNNEI. The CDR3 sequence is 16 residues long. The CDR3 bases are TGTGCCAGCAGTGAAACTACCTTAGACAGTCAAGGCGGCTATCCCTTC. This codes for CASSETTLDSQGGYPF.

This clonotype was seen only a few times. The chain couples TRBV6-2 or TRBV6-3 to TRBJ1-5; 8 bases fit TRBD1. The V and J ends lost 4 bases and 2 bases, in that order; junction bases with no gene match: 7. This CDR3 is 16 amino acids long. Germline CDR1 reads MNHEY; CDR2 reads SVGEGT. The CDR3 DNA sequence: TGTGCCAGCAGTTCCCCAGGGGGCAGGGGCAATCAGCCCCAGCATTTT. Encoded protein: CASSSPGGRGNQPQHF.

This clonotype was detected a few times. The chain is built from TRBV4-1 and TRBJ1-4; perhaps TRBD1 as D (5 bases). Germline V gives CDR1 MGHRA, CDR2 YSYEKL. This CDR3 comprises 15 residues. The V end lost 7 bases, the J end lost 5 bases, and 17 bases lay between the germline ends. Written as DNA, the CDR3 is TGCGCCAGCACCACAAGGGAACGGGGGAATGAAAAACTGTTTTTT. Translation gives CASTTRERGNEKLFF.

The rearrangement joins TRBV7-3 to TRBJ2-1; D perhaps matches TRBD1 (6 bases). There are 14 residues in the CDR3. Per germline, CDR1 SGHTA and CDR2 FQGTGA. Trimming stripped 9 bases from V and 2 bases from J, with 14 bases between. The CDR3 nucleotides read TGTGCCAGGATTTACAGGGTAACCTACAATGAGCAGTTCTTC. As protein: CARIYRVTYNEQFF.

The chain couples TRBV28 to TRBJ1-2; 8 bases fit TRBD1. Unmatched junction bases numbered 5, after V lost 4 bases and J lost 4 bases. Per germline, CDR1 MDHEN and CDR2 SYDVKM. The CDR3 is made up of 14 amino acids. CDR3 nucleotide sequence: TGTGCCAGCAGTTCCAGGGGGCGCAGCTATGGCTACACCTTC. Translating it yields CASSSRGRSYGYTF.

This clonotype was detected only a few times. This chain uses TRBV12-3 or TRBV12-4 with TRBJ2-4; unclear D gene. This CDR3 contains 12 residues. V was clipped by 5 bases and J by 16 bases, with 18 bases between them. The CDR3 sequence is CASSEGVGWAYF. CDR3 bases: TGTGCCAGCAGTGAAGGAGTGGGGTGGGCCTACTTC.

The sample holds a few counts of this clonotype. The rearrangement links TRBV7-2 to TRBJ2-1, with D tentatively TRBD1 or TRBD2 (5 bases each). Germline-derived CDR1 and CDR2 are SGHTA and FQGNSA. The length of the CDR3 is 14 residues. The V gene lost 6 bases and the J gene lost 1 base, with 10 bases spanning the gap. The CDR3 nucleotides read TGTGCCAGCAGACTAGACAGTTCCTACAATGAGCAGTTCTTC. Amino acids: CASRLDSSYNEQFF.

This clonotype was recorded at least ten times. V usage is TRBV7-2 and J usage is TRBJ1-1, with D perhaps TRBD1 (6 bases). With 9 bases removed from V and 4 bases from J, the gap between germline ends came to 24 bases. The V gene's germline CDR1 is SGHTA and CDR2 FQGNSA. This CDR3 contains 16 residues. This CDR3 is CARLRGGLQRSTEAFF. The CDR3 nucleotides read TGTGCCAGATTGAGAGGGGGTTTACAAAGGAGCACTGAAGCTTTCTTT.

The CDR3 DNA reads as TGTGCCAGCAGCCCCGGAACTAGCACAGATACGCAGTATTTT. It encodes CASSPGTSTDTQYF. The J gene is TRBJ2-3, the V gene TRBV7-6; no clear D. The germline gives CDR1 SGHVS, CDR2 FNYEAQ. The CDR3 has 14 residues. V shed 5 bases and J shed 0 bases, with 9 bases lying between them.

This chain connects TRBV11-2 to TRBJ1-3; TRBD1 is a possible D gene (5 bases). CDR1 and CDR2 from the germline V gene are SGHAT and FQNNGV. This CDR3 has 15 residues. Trimming stripped 3 bases from V and 2 bases from J, with 11 bases between. The CDR3 here is CASSFTQGAGNTIYF. The DNA of the CDR3 is TGTGCCAGCAGCTTTACCCAGGGAGCTGGAAACACCATATATTTT.

This clonotype has a count of ten or more. V is TRBV7-8 and J is TRBJ2-1, with 7 bases fitting TRBD2. After removal of 4 bases from V and 8 bases from J, the junction contained 11 bases not matched to a gene. The CDR3 is 15 residues long. CDR1 and CDR2 from the germline V gene are SGHVS and FQNEAQ. CDR3 protein: CASSWHSGIADEQFF. The CDR3 bases are TGTGCCAGCAGCTGGCACAGCGGGATAGCAGATGAGCAGTTCTTC.

This clonotype was seen a few times. The rearrangement joins TRBV7-2 to TRBJ1-5, with D perhaps TRBD1 (6 bases). There are 17 residues in the CDR3. The germline V gene encodes CDR1 SGHTA and CDR2 FQGNSA. V was cut by 4 bases and J by 6 bases, with 22 bases left in between. In DNA, the CDR3 is TGTGCCAGCAGCTACGTGTCCAGGGGTAGCCGAGGTCAGCCCCAGCATTTT. Its translation: CASSYVSRGSRGQPQHF.

CDR3 region: CASSQDRTGLNQPQHF. The DNA of the CDR3 is TGCGCCAGCAGCCAAGACCGGACAGGGCTAAATCAGCCCCAGCATTTT. V gene TRBV4-3 combines with J gene TRBJ1-5; 8 bases map to TRBD1. J gave up 4 bases and V 0 bases, and 5 bases lay outside the gene matches. CDR1 is LGHNA and CDR2 is YSLEER in the germline V gene. The CDR3 is 16 residues long.

The V call is TRBV6-2 or TRBV6-3, the J call TRBJ2-7; tentatively, D is TRBD1 or TRBD2 (5 bases each). Germline V gene data show CDR1 as MNHEY and CDR2 as SVGEGT. The CDR3 has 15 residues. With 4 bases removed from V and 6 bases from J, the gap between germline ends came to 19 bases. The CDR3 spells CASSSLEGTSLEQYF. CDR3 in DNA: TGTGCCAGCAGTTCCCTGGAAGGGACCTCTCTCGAGCAGTACTTC.

This sequence joins TRBV2 and TRBJ2-1; 8 positions agree with TRBD2. The V gene's germline CDR1 is SNHLY and CDR2 FYNNEI. V lost 5 bases to trimming and J lost 1 base; unmatched junction nucleotides: 10. The CDR3 contains 17 residues. In nucleotides, the CDR3 is TGTGCCAGCAGTCCTCTGGGAAGCGGGGGATCCTACAATGAGCAGTTCTTC. Translated, it gives CASSPLGSGGSYNEQFF.

V usage is TRBV20-1 and J usage is TRBJ1-5, with 9 bases aligning to TRBD1. Germline CDR1 and CDR2: DFQATT and SNEGSKA (reference sequence). V gave up 6 bases and J gave up 1 base; unmatched junction bases: 10. The CDR3 consists of 16 residues. CDR3 residues: CSARPGQGSSNQPQHF. The CDR3 nucleotides read TGCAGTGCCCGCCCGGGACAGGGATCCAGCAATCAGCCCCAGCATTTT.

On this clonotype itself: The junction departs from the called germline gene at one end, perhaps through a read error. The V and J genes are TRBV27 and TRBJ1-5; D is perhaps TRBD1 (6 bases). The CDR3 totals 13 residues. The germline V gene has CDR1 MNHEY and CDR2 SMNVEV (reference sequence). The CDR3, as DNA: TGTGACAGCAGTTTATACAGGGATCAGCCCCAGCATTTT. This gives the protein CDSSLYRDQPQHF.

This chain uses TRBV19 with TRBJ1-1; the D is unclear. Germline V CDR1 and CDR2: LNHDA, SQIVND (reference sequence). V lost 1 base and J 1 base, leaving 7 bases between the germline ends. The CDR3 extends over 14 amino acids. In DNA form, the CDR3 reads TGTGCCAGTAGTATAGGACAATCGAACACTGAAGCTTTCTTT. Its translation is CASSIGQSNTEAFF.

The V and J genes are TRBV5-6 and TRBJ1-6; D call uncertain. The V gene lost 0 bases and the J gene lost 9 bases, with 4 bases spanning the gap. Per germline, CDR1 SGHDT and CDR2 YYEEEE. The CDR3 contains 12 residues. CDR3 sequence reads: CASSLAASPLHF. DNA of the CDR3: TGTGCCAGCAGCTTGGCGGCTTCACCCCTCCACTTT.

This clonotype turned up a few times. The V gene is TRBV27, the J gene TRBJ2-1, with D hard to call. CDR3 length: 15 amino acids. Trimming pared 0 bases from V and 6 bases from J, leaving 12 bases between. Germline CDR1 and CDR2: MNHEY and SMNVEV (reference sequence). The chain's CDR3 is CASSLSPTAVNEQFF. As DNA, the CDR3 is TGTGCCAGCAGTTTATCACCAACAGCAGTCAATGAGCAGTTCTTC.

This clonotype was found a few times. The V gene is TRBV4-3, the J gene TRBJ2-6; 8 bases are a match to TRBD1. The CDR3 is 15 amino acids. The V and J ends lost 5 bases and 2 bases, in that order; junction bases with no gene match: 2. Germline assignment: CDR1 LGHNA and CDR2 YSLEER. Written as DNA, the CDR3 is TGCGCCAGCAGCGCAGGGGGCCCTGGGGCCAACGTCCTGACTTTC. It is translated as CASSAGGPGANVLTF.

In this sample, this clonotype turned up many times. V and J are TRBV5-4 and TRBJ1-2; D call uncertain. Germline CDR1 and CDR2: SGHNT and YYREEE (reference sequence). V lost 1 base, J lost 7 bases, and 11 bases lay in between. This CDR3 has 13 residues. CDR3 sequence reads: CASSLRRSRGYTF. CDR3 nucleotides: TGTGCCAGCAGCTTGCGAAGGTCTCGTGGCTACACCTTC.